Listed below are T cell receptor beta chains from one sample, sequenced in a study of T cells in tumors after PD-1 blockade. Clones were sequenced by immunoSEQ multiplex PCR, and TCRdb holds only the in-frame ones, with some missing. This repertoire shows 20,000 to 25,000 clones, roughly 82% found once; its top ten account for roughly 12%. The sample here was PBMCs, taken after anti-PD-1 treatment. Receptors originate from a human donor with basal cell carcinoma. Each CDR3 is given with its conserved first and last residue. The D gene is left open where the match is weak. Not all rows give a size; the values are once, few, many and, for expanded clones, a class.

D | size | J | V | DNA | CDR3
TRBD2 | - | TRBJ2-7 | TRBV19 | TGTGCCAGTAGCTTATCTAGCGGATCCTCCTACGAGCAGTACTTC | CASSLSSGSSYEQYF
TRBD1 | - | TRBJ1-5 | TRBV7-2 | TGTGCCAGCAGCCCCCGGGACAGCGTTTATAGCAATCAGCCCCAGCATTTT | CASSPRDSVYSNQPQHF
- | once | TRBJ1-4 | TRBV19 | TGTGCCAGTAGTATAGTGGCCTATGAAAAACTGTTTTTT | CASSIVAYEKLFF
- | - | TRBJ1-2 | TRBV7-9 | TGTGCCAGCAGCTCCGAGACTGGAACCTATGGCTACACCTTC | CASSSETGTYGYTF
- | - | TRBJ1-3 | TRBV9 | TGTGCCAGCAGCGTAGGGGACACTGGAAACACCATATATTTT | CASSVGDTGNTIYF
- | - | TRBJ1-1 | TRBV27 | TGTGCCAGCCGTAGGAACACTGAAGCTTTCTTT | CASRRNTEAFF
TRBD2 | - | TRBJ2-3 | TRBV10-3 | TGTGCCATCAGTGAAGGGAGGGGCACAGATACGCAGTATTTT | CAISEGRGTDTQYF
- | few | TRBJ1-5 | TRBV6-5 | TGTGCCAGCAGTCAAATTGGGGGGGGTGGTCAGCCCCAGCATTTT | CASSQIGGGGQPQHF
- | - | TRBJ1-6 | TRBV11-1 | TGTGCCAGCAGCTTTGAGGGTAATTCACCCCTCCACTTT | CASSFEGNSPLHF
- | - | TRBJ2-7 | TRBV10-1 | TGCGCCAGCAGTGAGGGTTCAGTGGTGGCCTACGAGCAGTACTTC | CASSEGSVVAYEQYF
TRBD2 | once | TRBJ2-1 | TRBV3-1/TRBV3-2 | TGTGCCAGCAGCCCGGGACTAGCGGTCTACAATGAGCAGTTCTTC | CASSPGLAVYNEQFF
TRBD1 | - | TRBJ1-5 | TRBV5-1 | TGCGCCAGCAGCTTGTCAGGGGGTAATCAGCCCCAGCATTTT | CASSLSGGNQPQHF
TRBD2 | - | TRBJ2-6 | TRBV3-1/TRBV3-2 | TGTGCCAGCAGTCTTATGGGGGGGACGGCCTTAACTGGGGCCAACGTCCTGACTTTC | CASSLMGGTALTGANVLTF
TRBD1 | - | TRBJ2-2 | TRBV30 | TGTGCCTGGAGGCCAGGGGGCACGAACACCGGGGAGCTGTTTTTT | CAWRPGGTNTGELFF
TRBD1 | - | TRBJ1-2 | TRBV6-1 | TGTGCCAGCAGTGAAGTGGGACAGGGAAGTTCGGGAGGCTACACCTTC | CASSEVGQGSSGGYTF
- | - | TRBJ2-2 | TRBV7-8 | TGTGCCAGCAGCCACGAAACAGGCAGGGGAAATGTCGGGGAGCTGTTTTTT | CASSHETGRGNVGELFF
- | - | TRBJ2-2 | TRBV9 | TGTGCCAGCAGCGTACCAGGGAACACCGGGGAGCTGTTTTTT | CASSVPGNTGELFF
- | - | TRBJ2-7 | TRBV12-3/TRBV12-4 | TGTGCCAGCAGTTTAAACTACGAGCAGTACTTC | CASSLNYEQYF
TRBD2 | - | TRBJ2-1 | TRBV5-1 | TGCGCCAGCAGCTTGGCGGGCGGGGGACCCTACAATGAGCAGTTCTTC | CASSLAGGGPYNEQFF
TRBD1 | - | TRBJ1-6 | TRBV3-1/TRBV3-2 | TGTGCCAGCAGCCTCGGACGGACAGGGGGCAATTCACCCCTCCACTTT | CASSLGRTGGNSPLHF
- | - | TRBJ2-4 | TRBV11-2 | TGTGCCAGCAGCTTTCTGGATGCCAAAAACATTCAGTACTTC | CASSFLDAKNIQYF
- | - | TRBJ2-4 | TRBV7-9 | TGTGCCAGCAGCTTAGTTCAGGGGTTAACCAAAAACATTCAGTACTTC | CASSLVQGLTKNIQYF
TRBD2 | - | TRBJ2-3 | TRBV9 | TGTGCCAGCAGCGTAGCGGGGGGGAATCCCCCAGATACGCAGTATTTT | CASSVAGGNPPDTQYF
- | - | TRBJ2-5 | TRBV12-3/TRBV12-4 | TGTGCCAGCAGTTTAGCGGGGACAGAGACCCAGTACTTC | CASSLAGTETQYF
TRBD1 | - | TRBJ2-3 | TRBV30 | TGTGCCTGGACCCGGGACAGGGGGCAAGATACGCAGTATTTT | CAWTRDRGQDTQYF
- | - | TRBJ2-3 | TRBV9 | TGTGCCAGCAGCGTAGTCAGGCAAGGTACGCAGTATTTT | CASSVVRQGTQYF
- | few | TRBJ1-2 | TRBV30 | TGTGCCTGGAGCGAGGGAAGGGGTGGCTACACCTTC | CAWSEGRGGYTF
- | - | TRBJ1-1 | TRBV4-1 | TGCGCCAGCAGCCAAGAGTTTAGGGATGAAGCTTTCTTT | CASSQEFRDEAFF
- | - | TRBJ2-4 | TRBV30 | TGTGCCTGGAGTGTTGTTTCATCACCCAAAAACATTCAGTACTTC | CAWSVVSSPKNIQYF
TRBD2 | - | TRBJ2-1 | TRBV15 | TGTGCCACCAGCAAGTACCGGGGGGGAGCCAATGAGCAGTTCTTC | CATSKYRGGANEQFF
TRBD1 | - | TRBJ1-3 | TRBV19 | TGTGCCACTAAAGGCCTGCGACAGGGTTTCTCTGGAAACACCATATATTTT | CATKGLRQGFSGNTIYF
TRBD1 | few | TRBJ1-5 | TRBV6-1 | TGTGCCAGCAGTGAACAGGGGGGTCAGCCCCAGCATTTT | CASSEQGGQPQHF
TRBD1 | - | TRBJ1-1 | TRBV19 | TGTGCCAGTAGTATACGGGACAGCCGCACTGAAGCTTTCTTT | CASSIRDSRTEAFF
- | - | TRBJ1-1 | TRBV5-1 | TGCGCCAGCAGCTTGGATGGGGGGGCATGGACTGAAGCTTTCTTT | CASSLDGGAWTEAFF
- | - | TRBJ2-1 | TRBV5-6 | TGTGCCAGCAGCAAGGATCGGCCTAACAATGAGCAGTTCTTC | CASSKDRPNNEQFF
- | - | TRBJ2-6 | TRBV4-1 | TGCGCCAGCAGCCAAGGGGGTGAGGCGACAGTTACCTCTGGGGCCAACGTCCTGACTTTC | CASSQGGEATVTSGANVLTF
- | - | TRBJ1-3 | TRBV30 | TGTGCCTGGAGGGCAGGTGGAAACACCATATATTTT | CAWRAGGNTIYF
TRBD1 | - | TRBJ1-6 | TRBV25-1 | TGTGCCAGCAGTGAACCGGTAATGGGACAGGGGGATTCACCCCTCCACTTT | CASSEPVMGQGDSPLHF
- | - | TRBJ1-5 | TRBV4-2 | TGTGCCAGCAGCCCAGCCGGGGGGGATCAGCCCCAGCATTTT | CASSPAGGDQPQHF
- | once | TRBJ2-5 | TRBV13 | TGTGCCAGCAGCACCCCGGTTAGCCCAGAGACCCAGTACTTC | CASSTPVSPETQYF
- | once | TRBJ2-1 | TRBV15 | TGTGCCACCAGCAGCGGGGGAGACCGCAATGAGCAGTTCTTC | CATSSGGDRNEQFF
- | once | TRBJ1-4 | TRBV9 | TGTGCCAGCAGCGCGGTAGGCACTAATGAAAAACTGTTTTTT | CASSAVGTNEKLFF
- | - | TRBJ1-5 | TRBV6-6 | TGTGCCAGCAGTCGGACTGATAGCAATCAGCCCCAGCATTTT | CASSRTDSNQPQHF
- | - | TRBJ2-5 | TRBV5-6 | TGTGCCAGCCTATCCGGGAAGCAAGAGACCCAGTACTTC | CASLSGKQETQYF
- | - | TRBJ1-3 | TRBV30 | TGTGCCTGGTCGTACAACTCTGGAAACACCATATATTTT | CAWSYNSGNTIYF
TRBD2 | - | TRBJ2-1 | TRBV4-2 | TGTGCCAGCAGCCAACCTAGCGGGGGGGCAGTAAACAATGAGCAGTTCTTC | CASSQPSGGAVNNEQFF
- | - | TRBJ1-2 | TRBV19 | TGTGCCAGTCTCGACCGCGCCAACTATGGCTACACCTTC | CASLDRANYGYTF